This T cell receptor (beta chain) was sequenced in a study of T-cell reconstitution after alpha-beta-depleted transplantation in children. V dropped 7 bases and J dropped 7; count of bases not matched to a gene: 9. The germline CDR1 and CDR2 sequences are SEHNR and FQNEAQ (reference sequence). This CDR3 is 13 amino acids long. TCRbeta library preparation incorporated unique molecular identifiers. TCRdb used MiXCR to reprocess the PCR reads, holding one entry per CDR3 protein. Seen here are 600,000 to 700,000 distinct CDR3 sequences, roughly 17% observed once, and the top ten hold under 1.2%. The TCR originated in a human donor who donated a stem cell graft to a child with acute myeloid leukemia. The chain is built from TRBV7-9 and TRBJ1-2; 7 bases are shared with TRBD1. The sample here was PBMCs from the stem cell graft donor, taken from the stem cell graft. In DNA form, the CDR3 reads TGTGCCAGCAACCAAGGGGGCGCAGTTGGCTACACCTTC. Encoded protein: CASNQGGAVGYTF.